Below, 32 T cell receptor beta chains from the same sample are listed, as sequenced in a study of T cell responses to AZD1222 COVID-19 vaccine. Method: immunoSEQ multiplex PCR; TCRdb's copy keeps in-frame clones and lacks some. The sample records 140,000 to 150,000 clones, about 91% being singletons. Sequences were derived from peripheral blood, sampled on day 0 of AZD1222 vaccination. All receptors come from an adult in good health.

V and J are TRBV3-1 (or the pseudogene TRBV3-2) and TRBJ1-2; the match to TRBD1 covers 8 bases. V gave up 4 bases and J gave up 5 bases; unmatched junction bases: 9. This CDR3 has 15 amino acids. Germline values: CDR1 LGHDT, CDR2 YNNKEL (reference sequence). The CDR3 region has the DNA TGTGCCAGCAGCCGGTTTTCCAGGGGGCGTTATGGCTACACCTTC. Its protein is CASSRFSRGRYGYTF.

V is TRBV9 and J is TRBJ1-6; D is unclear. There are 17 residues in the CDR3. V was shortened by 2 bases and J by 0 bases, with 12 bases between the two germline ends. From germline, CDR1 is SGDLS and CDR2 YYNGEE. CDR3 in amino acids: CASSVGEGSSYNSPLHF. CDR3 nucleotide sequence: TGTGCCAGCAGCGTCGGGGAAGGGAGCTCCTATAATTCACCCCTCCACTTT.

In this sample, this clone turned up once. The chain carries TRBV5-1 and TRBJ2-1; D is possibly TRBD1 (6 bases). Trimming cost V 1 base and J 4 bases, with 15 bases left between them. CDR3 length: 16 residues. Germline V gives CDR1 SGHRS, CDR2 YFSETQ. CDR3 nucleotide sequence: TGCGCCAGCAGCTTGCGGGGACAAGGATTGTACAATGAGCAGTTCTTC. Amino acid sequence: CASSLRGQGLYNEQFF.

The chain employs TRBV16 and TRBJ1-5; D is ambiguous. Trimming cost V 0 bases and J 9 bases, with 12 bases left between them. The CDR3 is 14 amino acids. Germline CDR1 is KGHSY and CDR2 is FQNENV. CDR3 protein: CASSQSGGVLPQHF. The DNA of the CDR3 is TGTGCCAGCAGCCAATCCGGAGGTGTACTGCCCCAGCATTTT.

The chain is built from TRBV7-9 and TRBJ1-5; D gene uncertain. The CDR3 has 16 amino acids. Germline loops: CDR1 SEHNR, CDR2 FQNEAQ (reference sequence). V shed 1 base and J shed 2 bases, with 12 bases lying between them. CDR3 DNA: TGTGCCAGCAGCTTAGTATTAGGGAGCGGCAATCAGCCCCAGCATTTT. Amino acids: CASSLVLGSGNQPQHF.

V is TRBV6-4 and J is TRBJ2-3; 8 nucleotides agree with TRBD2. The junction had 3 bases not matched to a gene; V was cut back by 2 bases and J by 2 bases. This CDR3 is built from 15 residues. CDR1 MRHNA and CDR2 SNTAGT come from the germline V gene. The CDR3 nucleotides are TGTGCCAGCAGTGACGGAGCGGGGGACACAGATACGCAGTATTTT. The encoded protein is CASSDGAGDTDTQYF.

V is TRBV6-5 and J is TRBJ1-2; D call uncertain. This CDR3 region has 13 residues. The V end lost 2 bases, the J end lost 3 bases, and 7 bases lay between the germline ends. Germline V gene sequence: CDR1 MNHEY, CDR2 SVGAGI. The CDR3 loop is CASSYRLYYGYTF. The CDR3 bases are TGTGCCAGCAGTTACAGGCTTTACTATGGCTACACCTTC.

This chain links TRBV28 with TRBJ1-5, with 7 nucleotides matching TRBD1. CDR3 size: 15 residues. Trimming at V came to 5 bases and at J to 2 bases, leaving 6 bases not matched to a gene. Germline values: CDR1 MDHEN, CDR2 SYDVKM. The CDR3 is CASSTTGRRNQPQHF. The DNA for the CDR3 is TGTGCCAGCAGTACGACAGGGAGGCGCAATCAGCCCCAGCATTTT.

The J gene is TRBJ1-1, the V gene TRBV27; D is unclear. The CDR3 totals 14 residues. V lost 7 bases and J lost 4, with 16 bases in between. Germline values: CDR1 MNHEY, CDR2 SMNVEV (reference sequence). CDR3: CASTFPETGTEAFF. DNA for the CDR3: TGTGCCAGCACTTTTCCCGAGACTGGCACTGAAGCTTTCTTT.

The chain is built from TRBV7-3 and TRBJ2-5; 10 bases align to TRBD2. This CDR3 is 15 amino acids long. CDR1 and CDR2 from the germline V gene are SGHTA and FQGTGA. The junction had 4 bases not matched to a gene; V was cut back by 2 bases and J by 4 bases. CDR3 DNA: TGTGCCAGCAGCTTACTAGCGGGGGCGGGAGAGACCCAGTACTTC. Amino acid sequence: CASSLLAGAGETQYF. Full variable domain (outside the CDR3, taken from reference TRBV7-3 and TRBJ2-5): GAGVSQTPSNKVTEKGKYVELRCDPISGHTALYWYRQSLGQGPEFLIYFQGTGAADDSGLPNDRFFAVRPEGSVSTLKIQRTERGDSAVYLCASSLLAGAGETQYFGPGTRLLVL.

The chain carries TRBV19 and TRBJ2-3; a possible D gene is TRBD2 (5 bases). The V and J ends lost 6 bases and 1 base respectively, with 8 bases between them. Germline lookup yields CDR1 LNHDA and CDR2 SQIVND (reference sequence). The length of the CDR3 is 13 residues. The CDR3 DNA is TGTGCCAGTAGCCGGGGAGGCACAGATACGCAGTATTTT. It specifies CASSRGGTDTQYF.

The V and J genes are TRBV3-1 (or the pseudogene TRBV3-2) and TRBJ1-2, with 12 nucleotides matching TRBD1. The CDR3 is 15 amino acids. Germline-derived CDR1 and CDR2 are LGHDT and YNNKEL (reference sequence). J lost 7 bases, V lost 1 base, and 4 bases had no gene match. The CDR3 nucleotides read TGTGCCAGCAGCCAAGCAGGGACAGGGGGCATTGGCTACACCTTC. Residues: CASSQAGTGGIGYTF.

This CDR3 is CASSSADRELFYEQYF. CDR3 sequence (DNA): TGTGCCAGCAGCAGTGCGGACAGGGAACTTTTCTACGAGCAGTACTTC. The rearrangement joins TRBV5-4 to TRBJ2-7, with 8 bases identical to TRBD1. Germline assignment: CDR1 SGHNT and CDR2 YYREEE (reference sequence). The CDR3 runs to 16 residues. V lost 4 bases and J lost 3; bases outside the gene matches: 12.

V usage is TRBV6-5 and J usage is TRBJ2-5; a possible D gene is TRBD2 (6 bases). The CDR3 covers 12 residues. Looked up from germline, CDR1 is MNHEY and CDR2 is SVGAGI. Deletions cut 8 bases from V and 1 base from J, with 8 bases between. The CDR3 coding sequence is TGTGCCAGCTGGAGGGGCCAAGAGACCCAGTACTTC. Protein: CASWRGQETQYF.

The chain carries TRBV7-2 and TRBJ2-2; TRBD1 is a possible D gene (5 bases). CDR1 is SGHTA, CDR2 FQGNSA, per germline. The CDR3 has 14 residues. Trimming pared 2 bases from V and 6 bases from J, leaving 10 bases between. The DNA for the CDR3 is TGTGCCAGCAGCTTACAGGGTCCCCCCGGGGAGCTGTTTTTT. This sequence encodes CASSLQGPPGELFF.

Remarks on this clone: This sample also contains other DNA sequences that code for the same CDR3. The J gene is TRBJ1-2, the V gene TRBV4-2; D gene uncertain. Germline values: CDR1 LGHNA, CDR2 YNFKEQ. The CDR3 covers 12 residues. V was shortened by 3 bases and J by 2 bases, with 4 bases between the two germline ends. The CDR3 coding sequence is TGTGCCAGCAGCCAGGGGAACTATGGCTACACCTTC. Protein sequence: CASSQGNYGYTF.

The V and J genes are TRBV19 and TRBJ1-1; perhaps TRBD1 as D (5 bases). The V gene's germline CDR1 is LNHDA and CDR2 SQIVND (reference sequence). Trimming shortened V by 6 bases and J by 3 bases, and 20 bases separated the two germline ends. The CDR3 extends over 16 amino acids. This chain's CDR3 is CASSTRGQGMHTEAFF. DNA of the CDR3: TGTGCCAGTAGCACGCGTGGGCAGGGCATGCACACTGAAGCTTTCTTT.

The V call is TRBV7-2, the J call TRBJ1-3, with no clear D. Trimming took off 1 base at V and 1 base at J, with 5 bases between the two ends. Germline V gene data show CDR1 as SGHTA and CDR2 as FQGNSA. CDR3 length: 14 amino acids. CDR3 DNA sequence: TGTGCCAGCAGCTTAGTGGGTTCTGGAAACACCATATATTTT. Protein product: CASSLVGSGNTIYF.

The rearrangement uses TRBV4-2 and TRBJ2-7, with 8 bases that match TRBD1. Germline trimming cut 1 base from V and 4 bases from J; bases unmatched to any gene: 9. Germline lookup yields CDR1 LGHNA and CDR2 YNFKEQ. This CDR3 is 16 amino acids long. The CDR3 coding sequence is TGTGCCAGCAGCCAAGGTTCCAGGGACAGGTTTTACGAGCAGTACTTC. Amino acids: CASSQGSRDRFYEQYF.

The chain couples TRBV28 to TRBJ2-7; no reliable D call. From germline, CDR1 is MDHEN and CDR2 SYDVKM. The CDR3 length is 14 residues. V was pared by 2 bases and J by 2 bases, with 10 bases between. CDR3 amino acids: CASSLQPQTYEQYF. Here the CDR3 DNA reads TGTGCCAGCAGTTTACAACCCCAGACCTACGAGCAGTACTTC.

This sequence joins TRBV4-3 and TRBJ2-3, with TRBD2 matching 8 bases. Germline-derived CDR1 and CDR2 are LGHNA and YSLEER. This CDR3 region has 16 residues. Trimming at V came to 0 bases and at J to 5 bases, leaving 7 bases not matched to a gene. The CDR3 spells CASSQERRGEVDTQYF. The CDR3 nucleotides are TGCGCCAGCAGCCAAGAAAGGCGGGGGGAGGTAGATACGCAGTATTTT.

This sequence joins TRBV6-5 and TRBJ2-7; possibly TRBD1 for D (6 bases). Germline CDR1 is MNHEY and CDR2 is SVGAGI. The germline V and J ends were trimmed by 6 bases and 2 bases, with 11 bases remaining between them. The CDR3 sequence is 13 residues long. CDR3 bases: TGTGCCAGCAGCCTCGGACAGCCCTACGAGCAGTACTTC. Protein sequence: CASSLGQPYEQYF.

The chain joins TRBV23-1 to TRBJ1-1; possible D gene TRBD1, 5 bases. TRBV23-1 carries the ORF label, with uncertain function. CDR3 length equals 15 residues. Trimming left V 0 bases short and J 12 bases short, with 20 bases between. The CDR3 here is CASSQSSHLRGSSFF. The CDR3 nucleotides read TGCGCCAGCAGTCAATCGAGCCACCTGAGGGGCAGTTCTTTCTTT.

This sequence joins TRBV2 and TRBJ2-3, with D possibly TRBD1 on 6 matching bases. Germline-derived CDR1 and CDR2 are SNHLY and FYNNEI. The V gene lost 5 bases and the J gene lost 1 base, with 16 bases spanning the gap. This CDR3 comprises 16 residues. Here the CDR3 DNA reads TGTGCCAGCAGTTCCCGGTGGGACACCGGCACAGATACGCAGTATTTT. This translates into CASSSRWDTGTDTQYF.

This clone has only a few counts. The chain joins TRBV29-1 to TRBJ1-3; D unclear. Trimming stripped 7 bases from V and 3 bases from J, with 7 bases between. CDR1 SQVTM and CDR2 ANQGSEA come from the germline V gene. The length of the CDR3 is 11 residues. For the CDR3, the DNA is TGCAGCGGTGACCTTGGAAACACCATATATTTT. It translates to CSGDLGNTIYF.

The chain has TRBV5-8 and TRBJ1-5; D is possibly TRBD1 (6 bases). CDR1 is SGHTS and CDR2 is YDEGEE in the germline V gene. This CDR3 contains 14 residues. Trimming pared 0 bases from V and 13 bases from J, leaving 17 bases between. The CDR3 DNA is TGTGCCAGCAGCTTGGAAACTACAGGGTACAGGCAGCATTTT. This sequence encodes CASSLETTGYRQHF.

The V and J genes are TRBV6-5 and TRBJ1-6; no clear D. Looked up from germline, CDR1 is MNHEY and CDR2 is SVGAGI. V lost 2 bases to trimming and J lost 0 bases, with 5 bases between them. There are 15 residues in the CDR3. CDR3 sequence: CASSYLYSYNSPLHF. The CDR3, as DNA: TGTGCCAGCAGTTACCTTTACTCCTATAATTCACCCCTCCACTTT.

CDR3 protein: CSASLGVNYGYTF. Written as DNA, the CDR3 is TGCAGTGCTAGTCTGGGGGTCAACTATGGCTACACCTTC. The J gene is TRBJ1-2, the V gene TRBV20-1, with D perhaps TRBD1 (5 bases). The V end was cut by 3 bases, the J end by 2 bases, with 10 bases between. CDR1 DFQATT and CDR2 SNEGSKA come from the germline V gene (reference sequence). This CDR3 comprises 13 residues.

This clone was picked up a small number of times. J is TRBJ2-7 and V is TRBV2, with D uncertain. Deletions cut 3 bases from V and 2 bases from J, with 14 bases between. CDR1 and CDR2 from the germline V gene are SNHLY and FYNNEI. The CDR3 spans 15 residues. The CDR3 DNA follows: TGTGCCAGCAGTGAGGATTCCTTAATCGCCTACGAGCAGTACTTC. Its protein is CASSEDSLIAYEQYF.

This clone occurred a few times. The chain combines TRBV29-1 with TRBJ1-4; D not certain. Germline lookup yields CDR1 SQVTM and CDR2 ANQGSEA. Deletions cut 4 bases from V and 5 bases from J, with 8 bases between. The CDR3 has 12 residues. In DNA, the CDR3 is TGCAGCGTTGGGAGGCAGAATGAAAAACTGTTTTTT. Residues: CSVGRQNEKLFF.

This clone was counted between two and nine times. The chain joins TRBV10-3 to TRBJ2-3; tentative D call: TRBD2 (6 bases). V dropped 8 bases and J dropped 0 bases, with 12 bases sitting between them. In germline, CDR1 is ENHRY, CDR2 SYGVKD. CDR3 length: 14 amino acids. CDR3 bases: TGTGCCATCGCTAGCGATCCTAGCACAGATACGCAGTATTTT. Amino acid sequence: CAIASDPSTDTQYF.

The J gene is TRBJ1-3, the V gene TRBV19; TRBD1 might be the D (5 bases). V was trimmed by 4 bases and J by 4 bases, leaving 11 bases between them. The CDR3 length is 14 residues. CDR1 and CDR2 from the germline V gene are LNHDA and SQIVND (reference sequence). In DNA form, the CDR3 reads TGTGCCAGTAGTAAGGCAGGGAGCGGAAACACCATATATTTT. As protein: CASSKAGSGNTIYF.